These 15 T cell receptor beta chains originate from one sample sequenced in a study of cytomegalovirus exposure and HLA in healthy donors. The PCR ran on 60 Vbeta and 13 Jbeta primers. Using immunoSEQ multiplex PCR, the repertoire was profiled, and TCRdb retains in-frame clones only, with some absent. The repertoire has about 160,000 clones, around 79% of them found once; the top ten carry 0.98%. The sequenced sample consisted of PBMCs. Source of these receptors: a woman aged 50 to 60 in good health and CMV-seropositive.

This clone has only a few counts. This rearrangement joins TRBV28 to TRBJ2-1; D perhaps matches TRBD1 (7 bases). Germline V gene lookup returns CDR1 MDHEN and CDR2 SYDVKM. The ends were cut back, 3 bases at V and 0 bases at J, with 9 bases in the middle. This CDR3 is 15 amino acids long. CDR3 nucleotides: TGTGCCAGCAGTTTGCAGGGGGGCTCCTACAATGAGCAGTTCTTC. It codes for CASSLQGGSYNEQFF.

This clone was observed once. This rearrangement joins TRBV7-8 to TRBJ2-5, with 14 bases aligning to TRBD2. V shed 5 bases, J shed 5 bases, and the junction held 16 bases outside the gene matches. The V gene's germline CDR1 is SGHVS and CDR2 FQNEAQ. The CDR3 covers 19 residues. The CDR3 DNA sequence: TGTGCCAGCAGCCTCCTCACCAAGACTAGCGGGGGGGCCGTTGAGACCCAGTACTTC. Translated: CASSLLTKTSGGAVETQYF.

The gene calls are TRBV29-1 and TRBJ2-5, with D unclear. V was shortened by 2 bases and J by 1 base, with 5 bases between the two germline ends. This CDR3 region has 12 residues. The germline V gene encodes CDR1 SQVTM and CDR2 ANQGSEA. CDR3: CSVEHFQETQYF. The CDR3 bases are TGCAGCGTTGAACACTTCCAAGAGACCCAGTACTTC. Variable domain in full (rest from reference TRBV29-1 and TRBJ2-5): SAVISQKPSRDICQRGTSLTIQCQVDSQVTMMFWYRQQPGQSLTLIATANQGSEATYESGFVIDKFPISRPNLTFSTLTVSNMSPEDSSIYLCSVEHFQETQYFGPGTRLLVL.

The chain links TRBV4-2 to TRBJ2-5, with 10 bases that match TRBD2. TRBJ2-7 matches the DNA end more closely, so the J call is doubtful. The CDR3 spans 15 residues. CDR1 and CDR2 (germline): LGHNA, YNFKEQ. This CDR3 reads CASSQDWTSGYEQYF. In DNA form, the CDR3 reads TGTGCCAGCAGCCAAGATTGGACTAGCGGTTACGAGCAGTACTTC.

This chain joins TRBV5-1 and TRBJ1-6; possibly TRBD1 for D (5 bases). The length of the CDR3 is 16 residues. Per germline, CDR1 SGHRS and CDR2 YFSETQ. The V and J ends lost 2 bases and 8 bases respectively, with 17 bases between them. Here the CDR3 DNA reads TGCGCCAGCAGCTTTACCGGACACGGTACAGATTCACCCCTCCACTTT. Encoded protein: CASSFTGHGTDSPLHF.

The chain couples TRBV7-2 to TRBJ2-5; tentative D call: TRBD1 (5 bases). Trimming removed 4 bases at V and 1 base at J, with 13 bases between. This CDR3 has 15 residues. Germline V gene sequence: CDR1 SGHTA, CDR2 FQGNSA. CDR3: CASSSLSDSQETQYF. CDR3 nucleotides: TGTGCCAGCAGCTCGTTGTCAGACAGCCAAGAGACCCAGTACTTC.

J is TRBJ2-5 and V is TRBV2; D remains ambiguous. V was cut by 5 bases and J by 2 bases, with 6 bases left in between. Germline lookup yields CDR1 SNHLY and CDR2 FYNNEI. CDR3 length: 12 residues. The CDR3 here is CASSIRQETQYF. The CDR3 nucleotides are TGTGCCAGCAGTATACGGCAAGAGACCCAGTACTTC.

CDR3 region: CASSFGSGSYEQYF. The CDR3 region has the DNA TGCGCCAGCAGCTTCGGGTCGGGATCCTACGAGCAGTACTTC. The chain carries TRBV4-3 and TRBJ2-7; D is perhaps TRBD2 (5 bases). Trimming took 5 bases from V and 1 from J, leaving 12 bases between them. This CDR3 has 14 amino acids. CDR1 and CDR2 from the germline V gene are LGHNA and YSLEER.

This CDR3 is CASSLGEAKGTQYF. The CDR3 nucleotides read TGTGCCAGCAGCTTAGGGGAGGCGAAGGGGACCCAGTACTTC. The V gene is TRBV7-9, the J gene TRBJ2-5; possible D gene TRBD2, 6 bases. The CDR3 runs to 14 residues. Germline-derived CDR1 and CDR2 are SEHNR and FQNEAQ (reference sequence). Trimming took off 1 base at V and 7 bases at J, with 13 bases between the two ends. Full variable domain (missing parts from reference TRBV7-9 and TRBJ2-5): DTGVSQNPRHKITKRGQNVTFRCDPISEHNRLYWYRQTLGQGPEFLTYFQNEAQLEKSRLLSDRFSAERPKGSFSTLEIQRTEQGDSAMYLCASSLGEAKGTQYFGPGTRLLVL.

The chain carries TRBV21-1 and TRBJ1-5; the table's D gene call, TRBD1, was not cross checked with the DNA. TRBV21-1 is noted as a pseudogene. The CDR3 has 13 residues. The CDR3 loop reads CASSRQINQPQHF. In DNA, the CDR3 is TGTGCCAGCAGCAGGCAGATCAATCAGCCCCAGCATTTT.

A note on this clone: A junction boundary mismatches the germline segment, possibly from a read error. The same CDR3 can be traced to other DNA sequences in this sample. DNA of the CDR3: TGTGCCAGTTCGGGACTAGCGGGAGCGGATGAGCAATTCTTC. It yields the protein CASSGLAGADEQFF. The chain is built from TRBV19 and TRBJ2-1; TRBD2 aligns across 14 bases. The CDR3 loop spans 14 amino acids. Germline V lookup: CDR1 LNHDA, CDR2 SQIVND (reference sequence).

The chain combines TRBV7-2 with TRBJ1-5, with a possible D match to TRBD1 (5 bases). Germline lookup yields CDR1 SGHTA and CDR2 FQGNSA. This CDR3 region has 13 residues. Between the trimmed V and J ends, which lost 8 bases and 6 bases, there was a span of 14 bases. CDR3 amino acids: CASSGGDGQPQHF. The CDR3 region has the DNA TGTGCCAGCTCCGGGGGGGACGGTCAGCCCCAGCATTTT. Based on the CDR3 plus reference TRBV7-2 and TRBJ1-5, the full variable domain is GAGVSQSPSNKVTEKGKDVELRCDPISGHTALYWYRQSLGQGLEFLIYFQGNSAPDKSGLPSDRFSAERTGGSVSTLTIQRTQQEDSAVYLCASSGGDGQPQHFGDGTRLSIL.

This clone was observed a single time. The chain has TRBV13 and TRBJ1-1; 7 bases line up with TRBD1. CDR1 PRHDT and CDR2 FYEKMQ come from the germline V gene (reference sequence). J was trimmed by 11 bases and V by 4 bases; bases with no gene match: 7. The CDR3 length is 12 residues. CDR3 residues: CASSSEGTAAFF. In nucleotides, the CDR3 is TGTGCCAGCAGCTCTGAGGGGACAGCCGCTTTCTTT.

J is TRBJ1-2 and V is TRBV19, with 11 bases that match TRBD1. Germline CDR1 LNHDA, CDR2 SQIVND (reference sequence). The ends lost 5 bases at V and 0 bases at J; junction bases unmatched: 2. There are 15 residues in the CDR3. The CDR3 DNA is TGTGCCAGTAGTCGGGACAGGGGGGCTAACTATGGCTACACCTTC. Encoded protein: CASSRDRGANYGYTF.

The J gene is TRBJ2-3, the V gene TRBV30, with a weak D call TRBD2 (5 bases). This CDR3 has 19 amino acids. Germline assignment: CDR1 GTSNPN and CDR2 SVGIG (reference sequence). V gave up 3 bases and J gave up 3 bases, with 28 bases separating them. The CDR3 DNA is TGTGCCTGGAGGGACCCCATGGACTTCCTACGTATGAGAACAGATACGCAGTATTTT. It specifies CAWRDPMDFLRMRTDTQYF.